In this sample, the clone carrying this T cell receptor (beta chain) turned up many times. The antigen remains unidentified. Scientists made TCR beta libraries using quantitative 5'-RACE with molecular barcodes. TCRdb recomputed calls from the 5' RACE reads with MiXCR, one row per CDR3 protein. Of some 800,000 distinct CDR3 sequences in the sample, about 10% are singletons; the top ten hold approximately 0.51%. V was shortened by 4 bases and J by 4 bases, with 11 bases between the two germline ends. Germline V gives CDR1 SGHDN, CDR2 FVKESK. This CDR3 has 14 amino acids. This sample is part of a study of CD8 T cells in ankylosing spondylitis. Overall study findings and caveats: In synovial fluid and blood from reactive arthritis, some motif variants were previously reported. Disease-linked clones were reportedly significantly enriched in matched ankylosing spondylitis synovial fluid. It appeared that ankylosing spondylitis blood was characterized by a TCR beta motif of 8 or 9 highly homologous variants.

This rearrangement joins TRBV14 to TRBJ2-1; D gene uncertain. Sequencing was performed on blood, either unsorted or a sorted T cell fraction (not recorded which). The source is a male donor with ankylosing spondylitis. CDR3 in amino acids: CASSRNSYYNEQFF. The CDR3 DNA follows: TGTGCCAGCAGCCGGAACAGTTATTACAATGAGCAGTTCTTC.